This TCR beta chain was recovered during a study of blood T cell repertoires in COVID-19. For the study at large: COVID-19 samples collected from the United States, Italy and Spain covered acute and convalescent phases. Sources were T cells, B-cell-depleted T cells, or PBMCs; the material itself was cDNA or gDNA.

Trimming removed 5 bases from V and 6 bases from J, with 17 bases in between. The CDR3 extends over 14 amino acids. Germline V lookup: CDR1 SGHDT, CDR2 YYEEEE. Original data processing: How many nucleated cells were present was estimated from reference gene primer amplification. Data came from immunoSEQ multiplex PCR; TCRdb stores just in-frame clones and leaves some out. The DNA was the basis for D and trimming; V, J and clone size are from that table. Here the sample spans 280,000 or so clones, roughly 86% being singletons. This TCR was recovered from a young woman who had recovered from COVID-19. The rearrangement joins TRBV5-6 to TRBJ1-1; D may be TRBD1 (5 bases). Sequenced material: peripheral blood. The CDR3, as DNA: TGTGCCAGCAGGTTCGACAGTCGGCGGTCTGAAGCTTTCTTT. It encodes CASRFDSRRSEAFF. Combining the CDR3 with reference TRBV5-6 and TRBJ1-1 gives the whole variable domain DAGVTQSPTHLIKTRGQQVTLRCSPKSGHDTVSWYQQALGQGPQFIFQYYEEEERQRGNFPDRFSGHQFPNYSSELNVNALLLGDSALYLCASRFDSRRSEAFFGQGTRLTVV.